The next 15 T cell receptor beta chains were all read from a single sample in a study of lymphopenia after photon versus proton radiotherapy. TCRdb's table, derived via immunoSEQ multiplex PCR, lists solely in-frame clones and lacks some. The sample has fewer than 9,500 clones, over 65% seen once. The sample consisted of peripheral blood, taken from a patient treated with photon-based radiotherapy. The receptors shown here come from a young man with gastric cancer.

The chain uses TRBV10-1 and TRBJ2-6; D remains ambiguous. With 3 bases removed from V and 2 bases from J, the gap between germline ends came to 2 bases. CDR1 and CDR2 from the germline V gene are WNHNN and SYGVQD (reference sequence). The CDR3 length is 13 residues. CDR3 nucleotides: TGCGCCAGCAGTGATCCTGGGGCCAACGTCCTGACTTTC. Translated: CASSDPGANVLTF.

CDR3 in amino acids: CASSVSAGYNEQFF. The CDR3, as DNA: TGTGCCAGCAGTGTAAGCGCGGGGTACAATGAGCAGTTCTTC. This rearrangement joins TRBV6-5 to TRBJ2-1; D possibly corresponds to TRBD2 (6 bases). CDR1 and CDR2 (germline): MNHEY, SVGAGI. V dropped 5 bases and J dropped 4 bases, with 12 bases sitting between them. The CDR3 extends over 14 amino acids.

The chain employs TRBV28 and TRBJ2-3; D gene ambiguous. The germline V gene has CDR1 MDHEN and CDR2 SYDVKM. The CDR3 is made up of 11 amino acids. Trimming removed 5 bases at V and 11 bases at J, with 11 bases between. This CDR3 is CASSHPRGQYF. The CDR3 DNA sequence: TGTGCCAGCAGTCACCCTAGAGGGCAGTATTTT. The full variable domain, rest sourced from reference TRBV28 and TRBJ2-3, is DVKVTQSSRYLVKRTGEKVFLECVQDMDHENMFWYRQDPGLGLRLIYFSYDVKMKEKGDIPEGYSVSREKKERFSLILESASTNQTSMYLCASSHPRGQYFGPGTRLTVL.

The count of this clone is one. This chain connects TRBV4-3 to TRBJ2-7; 8 bases map to TRBD1. Per the germline V gene, CDR1 is LGHNA and CDR2 is YSLEER. The CDR3 totals 15 residues. J was trimmed by 4 bases and V by 4 bases; bases with no gene match: 9. CDR3 coding DNA: TGCGCCAGCAGCCTGCAGACAGGGGCTTCATACGAGCAGTACTTC. Its protein product is CASSLQTGASYEQYF.

This clone has just a few counts. V and J are TRBV11-3 and TRBJ2-1; D not certain. In germline, CDR1 is SGHNT, CDR2 YENEEA. V was trimmed by 0 bases and J by 5 bases, leaving 8 bases between them. The CDR3 spans 14 residues. The CDR3 sequence: CASSLEAVDNEQFF. In DNA, the CDR3 is TGTGCCAGCAGCTTAGAGGCCGTGGACAATGAGCAGTTCTTC.

The chain recombines TRBV6-1 with TRBJ2-5; TRBD1 agrees at 12 bases. The germline V gene has CDR1 MNHNS and CDR2 SASEGT. CDR3 length: 16 residues. J lost 5 bases, V lost 3 bases, and 7 bases had no gene match. The CDR3 DNA follows: TGTGCCAGCAGTGATAAAGGGACAGGGGGCAGGGAGACCCAGTACTTC. Protein: CASSDKGTGGRETQYF.

This clone qualifies as medium-sized. The gene calls are TRBV2 and TRBJ1-2; no reliable D call. CDR1 SNHLY and CDR2 FYNNEI come from the germline V gene. There are 14 residues in the CDR3. V shed 5 bases and J shed 3 bases, with 13 bases lying between them. The CDR3: CASSRERGDYGYTF. In nucleotides, the CDR3 is TGTGCCAGCAGTCGAGAACGGGGAGACTATGGCTACACCTTC.

The chain couples TRBV11-3 to TRBJ1-1; 7 bases are a match to TRBD1. V lost 3 bases, J lost 5 bases, and 6 bases stayed unmatched. This CDR3 comprises 14 residues. Germline loops: CDR1 SGHNT, CDR2 YENEEA. The CDR3 reads CASSFTGEGTEAFF. CDR3 DNA sequence: TGTGCCAGCAGCTTTACAGGGGAAGGAACTGAAGCTTTCTTT.

This rearrangement joins TRBV5-5 to TRBJ2-5; no definite D call. Trimming left V 0 bases short and J 5 bases short, with 8 bases between. Germline assignment: CDR1 SGHKS and CDR2 YYEKEE (reference sequence). The CDR3 covers 13 residues. The CDR3 DNA follows: TGTGCCAGCAGCTTGGAAGGGTTGGAGACCCAGTACTTC. As protein: CASSLEGLETQYF.

The rearrangement uses TRBV2 and TRBJ2-7; TRBD2 might be the D (6 bases). Germline V gives CDR1 SNHLY, CDR2 FYNNEI. Trimming cost V 7 bases and J 4 bases, with 14 bases left between them. This CDR3 has 13 residues. CDR3 sequence: CASKEGPSYEQYF. For the CDR3, the DNA is TGTGCCAGCAAGGAGGGACCCAGTTACGAGCAGTACTTC.

The CDR3 DNA reads TGTGCCATCAGTGAGAAGGGCAGGGTTTTCTACGAGCAGTACTTC. Amino acids: CAISEKGRVFYEQYF. This chain links TRBV10-3 with TRBJ2-7, with D possibly being TRBD1 (5 bases). The CDR3 spans 15 residues. CDR1 ENHRY and CDR2 SYGVKD come from the germline V gene. V lost 2 bases and J 3 bases, leaving 14 bases between the germline ends.

Sample share makes this clone medium-sized. The chain combines TRBV2 with TRBJ2-3; the match to TRBD2 covers 9 bases. Looked up from germline, CDR1 is SNHLY and CDR2 is FYNNEI. The CDR3 has 15 residues. V trimming: 6 bases; J trimming: 2 bases; junction bases outside the gene matches: 6. CDR3 in amino acids: CASSAGTSSTDTQYF. The CDR3 DNA reads as TGTGCCAGCAGCGCCGGGACTAGCTCCACAGATACGCAGTATTTT. Combining the CDR3 with reference TRBV2 and TRBJ2-3 gives the whole variable domain EPEVTQTPSHQVTQMGQEVILRCVPISNHLYFYWYRQILGQKVEFLVSFYNNEISEKSEIFDDQFSVERPDGSNFTLKIRSTKLEDSAMYFCASSAGTSSTDTQYFGPGTRLTVL.

The V call is TRBV4-1, the J call TRBJ2-1; 11 positions agree with TRBD2. This CDR3 is 15 amino acids long. V was pared by 3 bases and J by 8 bases, with 6 bases of the junction left unmatched. Germline loops: CDR1 MGHRA, CDR2 YSYEKL. For the CDR3, the DNA is TGCGCCAGCAGCCATGGGACTAGCGGTACACATGAGCAGTTCTTC. Protein: CASSHGTSGTHEQFF.

This sequence joins TRBV6-6 and TRBJ2-3; 7 bases match TRBD2. Germline CDR1 is MNHNY and CDR2 is SVGAGI (reference sequence). V lost 7 bases and J lost 3; bases outside the gene matches: 4. This CDR3 region has 13 residues. CDR3 loop: CASIGLGTDTQYF. CDR3 bases: TGTGCCAGCATTGGACTAGGAACAGATACGCAGTATTTT.

The CDR3: CASSLHPPGTVDMNTEAFF. The DNA of the CDR3 is TGTGCCAGCAGCTTACACCCACCCGGGACAGTAGATATGAACACTGAAGCTTTCTTT. The chain employs TRBV7-3 and TRBJ1-1; 7 nucleotides agree with TRBD1. Germline V gene data show CDR1 as SGHTA and CDR2 as FQGTGA. This CDR3 is built from 19 residues. The junction had 15 bases not matched to a gene; V was cut back by 2 bases and J by 0 bases. Full variable domain (outside the CDR3, taken from reference TRBV7-3 and TRBJ1-1): GAGVSQTPSNKVTEKGKYVELRCDPISGHTALYWYRQSLGQGPEFLIYFQGTGAADDSGLPNDRFFAVRPEGSVSTLKIQRTERGDSAVYLCASSLHPPGTVDMNTEAFFGQGTRLTVV.